This is a list of T cell receptor beta chains from one sample in a study of OX40 agonist ivuxolimab in advanced cancers. The repertoire was sequenced with immunoSEQ multiplex PCR; TCRdb's copy has only in-frame clones and lacks some. Among some 70,000 clones listed, 84% were seen once. Sequenced here: CD4+ or CD8+ T cells sorted from blood, sampled in a trial of the OX40 agonist ivuxolimab. Receptor source: an adult with an advanced solid tumor such as melanoma, head and neck, liver or kidney cancer. CDR3s include the opening cysteine and the closing phenylalanine or tryptophan. D genes are given only for firm matches. Rows may omit the clone size; those that give it use once, few, many or a size class.

V gene: TRBV5-1; D gene: TRBD1; clone size: .; J gene: TRBJ2-2; CDR3 DNA: TGCGCCAGCAGCTATGGACAGGGCACCGGGGAGCTGTTTTTT; CDR3 protein: CASSYGQGTGELFF
V gene: TRBV29-1; D gene: TRBD2; clone size: .; J gene: TRBJ2-1; CDR3 DNA: TGCAGCGTTGAGGGCAGGGAGGGCAGTGAGCAGTTCTTC; CDR3 protein: CSVEGREGSEQFF
V gene: TRBV10-3; D gene: .; clone size: .; J gene: TRBJ2-1; CDR3 DNA: TGTGCCATCAGTGAAGGTGGGACCAATGAGCAGTTCTTC; CDR3 protein: CAISEGGTNEQFF
V gene: TRBV6-5; D gene: .; clone size: .; J gene: TRBJ1-1; CDR3 DNA: TGTGCCAGCAGTACCAGGGGAGAAGCTTTCTTT; CDR3 protein: CASSTRGEAFF
V gene: TRBV7-8; D gene: TRBD1; clone size: .; J gene: TRBJ1-1; CDR3 DNA: TGTGCCAGCAGCTTAGCGACAGGGGGCACTGAAGCTTTCTTT; CDR3 protein: CASSLATGGTEAFF
V gene: TRBV7-2; D gene: .; clone size: .; J gene: TRBJ1-1; CDR3 DNA: TGTGCCAGCAGCTTTCTCAACGGACGGAACACTGAAGCTTTCTTT; CDR3 protein: CASSFLNGRNTEAFF
V gene: TRBV7-2; D gene: .; clone size: .; J gene: TRBJ1-4; CDR3 DNA: TGTGCCAGCAGCGCAAACAGGGTCGCGGGTGAAAAACTGTTTTTT; CDR3 protein: CASSANRVAGEKLFF
V gene: TRBV7-2; D gene: TRBD1; clone size: .; J gene: TRBJ2-5; CDR3 DNA: TGTGCCAGCAGCTTAGCGGGGACAGGGGCCGAGACCCAGTACTTC; CDR3 protein: CASSLAGTGAETQYF
V gene: TRBV9; D gene: TRBD2; clone size: .; J gene: TRBJ2-4; CDR3 DNA: TGTGCCAGCAGCGTAGATAGCGGGGGGGCGGTGGCCAAAAACATTCAGTACTTC; CDR3 protein: CASSVDSGGAVAKNIQYF
V gene: TRBV19; D gene: .; clone size: .; J gene: TRBJ1-5; CDR3 DNA: TGTGCCAGTAGTGGGGGGGCAGGGGCCGGCTGGCAGCCCCAGCATTTT; CDR3 protein: CASSGGAGAGWQPQHF
V gene: TRBV2; D gene: TRBD1; clone size: .; J gene: TRBJ1-2; CDR3 DNA: TGTGCCAGCAGTGGAGGGACAGGTAGCTATGGCTACACCTTC; CDR3 protein: CASSGGTGSYGYTF
V gene: TRBV19; D gene: .; clone size: .; J gene: TRBJ1-2; CDR3 DNA: TGTGCCAGTAGGCCGGGGCTCGCTAACTATGGCTACACCTTC; CDR3 protein: CASRPGLANYGYTF
V gene: TRBV6-6; D gene: .; clone size: few; J gene: TRBJ1-5; CDR3 DNA: TGTGCCAGCAGTCGAGTCGGTCAGCCCCAGCATTTT; CDR3 protein: CASSRVGQPQHF
V gene: TRBV7-9; D gene: .; clone size: once; J gene: TRBJ1-2; CDR3 DNA: TGTGCCAGCAGCTTAGAATCAGGGGCCATGCGCTACACCTTC; CDR3 protein: CASSLESGAMRYTF
V gene: TRBV5-1; D gene: TRBD1; clone size: .; J gene: TRBJ1-1; CDR3 DNA: TGCGCCAGCAGCTTGGGGGGACAGGGTCGTAATGAAGCTTTCTTT; CDR3 protein: CASSLGGQGRNEAFF
V gene: TRBV18; D gene: .; clone size: .; J gene: TRBJ2-7; CDR3 DNA: TGTGCCAGCTCACCAGGGGTAAACTACGAGCAGTACTTC; CDR3 protein: CASSPGVNYEQYF
V gene: TRBV6-5; D gene: .; clone size: .; J gene: TRBJ1-5; CDR3 DNA: TGTGCCAGCAGTTACGGCCTCACCGGAGGTCAGCCCCAGCATTTT; CDR3 protein: CASSYGLTGGQPQHF
V gene: TRBV7-2; D gene: TRBD1; clone size: .; J gene: TRBJ1-1; CDR3 DNA: TGTGCCAGCAGCTCGACGGGACAGAAGAACACTGAAGCTTTCTTT; CDR3 protein: CASSSTGQKNTEAFF
V gene: TRBV6-5; D gene: .; clone size: .; J gene: TRBJ2-2; CDR3 DNA: TGTGCCAGCAGTTACTCGGACCGAAACACCGGGGAGCTGTTTTTT; CDR3 protein: CASSYSDRNTGELFF
V gene: TRBV28; D gene: .; clone size: once; J gene: TRBJ1-5; CDR3 DNA: TGTGCCAGCAGTTCCTACGACAGATTCAATCAGCCCCAGCATTTT; CDR3 protein: CASSSYDRFNQPQHF
V gene: TRBV7-2; D gene: TRBD2; clone size: .; J gene: TRBJ2-5; CDR3 DNA: TGTGCCAGCAGCATAGGGACTAGCGGGGAGACCCAGTACTTC; CDR3 protein: CASSIGTSGETQYF
V gene: TRBV9; D gene: .; clone size: .; J gene: TRBJ1-2; CDR3 DNA: TGTGCCAGCAGCGCAGAGCCCCAGGGATCCTATGGCTACACCTTC; CDR3 protein: CASSAEPQGSYGYTF
V gene: TRBV6-6; D gene: .; clone size: .; J gene: TRBJ2-7; CDR3 DNA: TGTGCCAGCAGCCGACCCGGACAGACTATTTACGAGCAGTACTTC; CDR3 protein: CASSRPGQTIYEQYF
V gene: TRBV2; D gene: .; clone size: .; J gene: TRBJ2-6; CDR3 DNA: TGTGCCAGCCGGGACCTCGGCAGCTCTGGGGCCAACGTCCTGACTTTC; CDR3 protein: CASRDLGSSGANVLTF
V gene: TRBV27; D gene: .; clone size: once; J gene: TRBJ1-2; CDR3 DNA: TGTGCCAGCAGTTTGGGCAGTAACTATGGCTACACCTTC; CDR3 protein: CASSLGSNYGYTF
V gene: TRBV19; D gene: TRBD1; clone size: .; J gene: TRBJ2-1; CDR3 DNA: TGTGCCAGTCGGACAGGGGGCCAACTCAATGAGCAGTTCTTC; CDR3 protein: CASRTGGQLNEQFF
V gene: TRBV5-4; D gene: .; clone size: .; J gene: TRBJ2-1; CDR3 DNA: TGTGCCAGCAGCTTAGGTGGATTCCCCTCCTACAATGAGCAGTTCTTC; CDR3 protein: CASSLGGFPSYNEQFF
V gene: TRBV5-1; D gene: .; clone size: few; J gene: TRBJ1-3; CDR3 DNA: TGCGCCAGCTACGACAGCACTTCCTCTGGAAACACCATATATTTT; CDR3 protein: CASYDSTSSGNTIYF
V gene: TRBV5-1; D gene: .; clone size: .; J gene: TRBJ1-6; CDR3 DNA: TGCGCCAGCAGCTTGGGGTTCTATAATTCACCCCTCCACTTT; CDR3 protein: CASSLGFYNSPLHF
V gene: TRBV2; D gene: TRBD2; clone size: .; J gene: TRBJ2-2; CDR3 DNA: TGTGCCAGCAGTAGGACTAGCGGCCACGGGGAGCTGTTTTTT; CDR3 protein: CASSRTSGHGELFF
V gene: TRBV27; D gene: .; clone size: .; J gene: TRBJ1-2; CDR3 DNA: TGTGCCAGCAGTTTAGGGGAGGGACGGCCTAACTATGGCTACACCTTC; CDR3 protein: CASSLGEGRPNYGYTF
V gene: TRBV27; D gene: .; clone size: .; J gene: TRBJ2-7; CDR3 DNA: TGTGCCAGCAGTTTAGGGGGACCGGCCTACGAGCAGTACTTC; CDR3 protein: CASSLGGPAYEQYF
V gene: TRBV5-8; D gene: .; clone size: .; J gene: TRBJ2-5; CDR3 DNA: TGTGCCAGCAGCTTGGGCGTGGGTACAGAGACCCAGTACTTC; CDR3 protein: CASSLGVGTETQYF
V gene: TRBV12-5; D gene: .; clone size: .; J gene: TRBJ2-5; CDR3 DNA: TGTGCTAGTGGGTTGTGGACAGTAAAAGAGACCCAGTACTTC; CDR3 protein: CASGLWTVKETQYF
V gene: TRBV5-1; D gene: TRBD1; clone size: .; J gene: TRBJ2-2; CDR3 DNA: TGCGCCAGCAGCGGGGGACAGGGGGCCACCGGGGAGCTGTTTTTT; CDR3 protein: CASSGGQGATGELFF
V gene: TRBV5-4; D gene: TRBD1; clone size: .; J gene: TRBJ2-5; CDR3 DNA: TGTGCCAGCAGCTATGGGACAGGGGGGACGGGGGAGACCCAGTACTTC; CDR3 protein: CASSYGTGGTGETQYF
V gene: TRBV7-6; D gene: TRBD2; clone size: .; J gene: TRBJ2-3; CDR3 DNA: TGTGCCAGCATTAGCGGGGGAGGCACCGATACGCAGTATTTT; CDR3 protein: CASISGGGTDTQYF
V gene: TRBV10-3; D gene: .; clone size: once; J gene: TRBJ1-5; CDR3 DNA: TGTGCCATCAGCGGCGAGTCAAATAATCAGCCCCAGCATTTT; CDR3 protein: CAISGESNNQPQHF
V gene: TRBV6-5; D gene: .; clone size: .; J gene: TRBJ1-1; CDR3 DNA: TGTGCCAGCAGTTCCTCCGATCGATTTGCTTTCTTT; CDR3 protein: CASSSSDRFAFF
V gene: TRBV6-5; D gene: .; clone size: .; J gene: TRBJ2-3; CDR3 DNA: TGTGCCAGCAGTTACTCGGCAGTCAGCACAGATACGCAGTATTTT; CDR3 protein: CASSYSAVSTDTQYF
V gene: TRBV7-2; D gene: TRBD2; clone size: .; J gene: TRBJ2-3; CDR3 DNA: TGTGCCAGCAGCTTAAGACTAGCGGGGGGTGGCACAGATACGCAGTATTTT; CDR3 protein: CASSLRLAGGGTDTQYF
V gene: TRBV19; D gene: TRBD1; clone size: .; J gene: TRBJ1-5; CDR3 DNA: TGTGCCAGTAGCCCGACAGGGGCCGACGGAGGCAATCAGCCCCAGCATTTT; CDR3 protein: CASSPTGADGGNQPQHF
V gene: TRBV19; D gene: .; clone size: .; J gene: TRBJ2-7; CDR3 DNA: TGTGCCAGTACCCTCGGACGGGGACTTAGCGAGCAGTACTTC; CDR3 protein: CASTLGRGLSEQYF
V gene: TRBV7-2; D gene: .; clone size: .; J gene: TRBJ2-2; CDR3 DNA: TGTGCCAGCAGCTTAGTATTCGGGTCAGTAGTCACCGGGGAGCTGTTTTTT; CDR3 protein: CASSLVFGSVVTGELFF
V gene: TRBV9; D gene: TRBD2; clone size: .; J gene: TRBJ2-1; CDR3 DNA: TGTGCCAGCAGCTACGGGACTAGCGGCTACAATGAGCAGTTCTTC; CDR3 protein: CASSYGTSGYNEQFF
V gene: TRBV4-1; D gene: .; clone size: few; J gene: TRBJ2-2; CDR3 DNA: TGCGCCAGCAGCCAAGTAAACATGGGCTTTTACACCGGGGAGCTGTTTTTT; CDR3 protein: CASSQVNMGFYTGELFF
V gene: TRBV15; D gene: .; clone size: few; J gene: TRBJ2-7; CDR3 DNA: TGTGCCACCAGCAGAGACCTCGGGAGCTCCTACGAGCAGTACTTC; CDR3 protein: CATSRDLGSSYEQYF
V gene: TRBV7-6; D gene: TRBD1; clone size: .; J gene: TRBJ2-7; CDR3 DNA: TGTGCCAGCAGCCCGGGACAGAACTCCTACGAGCAGTACTTC; CDR3 protein: CASSPGQNSYEQYF